The 8 T cell receptor beta chains below all came from one sample that was sequenced in a study of T cell responses to AZD1222 COVID-19 vaccine. The assay was immunoSEQ multiplex PCR, and TCRdb's table has in-frame clones only and misses some. The profile covers about 150,000 clones, with roughly 91% appearing a single time and more than 8.5% taken by the ten largest. The starting material was peripheral blood, obtained on day 0 of AZD1222 vaccination. These receptors originate from an adult in good health.

This clone was counted once. This chain uses TRBV18 with TRBJ1-4; a weak D match, TRBD1 (6 bases). V lost 0 bases and J 5 bases, leaving 10 bases between the germline ends. The length of the CDR3 is 15 residues. The V gene's germline CDR1 is KGHSH and CDR2 LQKENI. The CDR3 DNA sequence: TGTGCCAGCTCACCACCGCAGGGGAGGAATGAAAAACTGTTTTTT. Translating it yields CASSPPQGRNEKLFF.

The V call is TRBV4-2, the J call TRBJ1-2; the D gene is possibly TRBD1 (6 bases). The germline gives CDR1 LGHNA, CDR2 YNFKEQ. The CDR3 extends over 17 amino acids. Trimming pared 4 bases from V and 1 base from J, leaving 19 bases between. CDR3 sequence (DNA): TGTGCCAGCAGCCTTTTGGGGGGGCAGCTAATTAACTATGGCTACACCTTC. Amino acids: CASSLLGGQLINYGYTF.

The chain is built from TRBV5-4 and TRBJ2-2; tentatively, D is TRBD2 (7 bases). The germline gives CDR1 SGHNT, CDR2 YYREEE (reference sequence). This CDR3 is 17 amino acids long. V was cut by 0 bases and J by 5 bases, with 17 bases left in between. The chain's CDR3 is CASSLGRGGGGTGELFF. In nucleotides, the CDR3 is TGTGCCAGCAGCTTGGGTCGCGGGGGCGGAGGAACCGGGGAGCTGTTTTTT.

The chain is built from TRBV3-1 (or the pseudogene TRBV3-2) and TRBJ1-5, with D tentatively TRBD1 (6 bases). Germline V CDR1 and CDR2: LGHDT, YNNKEL (reference sequence). Trimming removed 0 bases from V and 9 bases from J, with 12 bases in between. CDR3 size: 14 residues. DNA of the CDR3: TGTGCCAGCAGCCAAGATCAGGGGTGGGGGCCCCAGCATTTT. It is translated as CASSQDQGWGPQHF.

The rearrangement joins TRBV19 to TRBJ2-1; 9 bases align to TRBD2. J gave up 3 bases and V 3 bases, and 15 bases lay outside the gene matches. The germline V gene has CDR1 LNHDA and CDR2 SQIVND (reference sequence). There are 19 residues in the CDR3. In DNA form, the CDR3 reads TGTGCCAGTAGTATCTCGAGTAGCGGGGGAGGAGTTTACTACAATGAGCAGTTCTTC. It codes for CASSISSSGGGVYYNEQFF.

The chain combines TRBV5-1 with TRBJ1-1; D remains unclear. Trimming pared 0 bases from V and 6 bases from J, leaving 12 bases between. The CDR3 loop spans 14 amino acids. The V gene's germline CDR1 is SGHRS and CDR2 YFSETQ. CDR3 nucleotides: TGCGCCAGCAGCTTGGGTGCAGTGAGCGCTGAAGCTTTCTTT. Its protein product is CASSLGAVSAEAFF.

The rearrangement joins TRBV18 to TRBJ2-5; D is ambiguous. The ends were cut back, 3 bases at V and 3 bases at J, with 2 bases in the middle. Germline V gene data show CDR1 as KGHSH and CDR2 as LQKENI. This CDR3 contains 11 residues. The CDR3 sequence: CASSPEETQYF. The CDR3 region has the DNA TGTGCCAGCTCACCGGAAGAGACCCAGTACTTC.

The chain employs TRBV11-2 and TRBJ1-2, with D perhaps matching TRBD1 (6 bases). The V gene's germline CDR1 is SGHAT and CDR2 FQNNGV. With 3 bases removed from V and 7 bases from J, the gap between germline ends came to 18 bases. The CDR3 spans 15 residues. The CDR3 sequence is CASSLFTDSFLGYTF. As DNA, the CDR3 is TGTGCCAGCAGCTTGTTCACGGACAGTTTCCTTGGCTACACCTTC.